Following are 8 T cell receptor beta chains from one sample sequenced in a study of shared clonotypes between healthy human individuals. Profiled with immunoSEQ multiplex PCR; TCRdb holds only in-frame clones, not every one. The sample lists about 1.5 million clones, roughly 98% occurring once. Sequencing was done on a sample of naive CD4+ T cells sorted from blood. Regarding subset: CD45RA+ positively selected. These receptors all stem from a man in his thirties or forties in good health.

V and J are TRBV5-4 and TRBJ2-7, with 13 bases identical to TRBD2. Germline trimming cut 4 bases from V and 0 bases from J; bases unmatched to any gene: 13. This CDR3 comprises 19 residues. CDR1 is SGHNT and CDR2 is YYREEE in the germline V gene (reference sequence). This CDR3 reads CASSPRTSGGLKSSYEQYF. DNA of the CDR3: TGTGCCAGCAGCCCACGGACTAGCGGGGGCTTAAAGAGCTCCTACGAGCAGTACTTC.

The chain combines TRBV7-2 with TRBJ2-6; 8 bases match TRBD1. V lost 3 bases to trimming and J lost 0 bases; unmatched junction nucleotides: 10. The CDR3 has 19 residues. Germline lookup yields CDR1 SGHTA and CDR2 FQGNSA. The CDR3 here is CASSFFQGQGASGANVLTF. CDR3 DNA sequence: TGTGCCAGCAGCTTTTTTCAAGGGCAGGGGGCCTCTGGGGCCAACGTCCTGACTTTC.

The genes are TRBV7-2 and TRBJ2-7; no clear D. The CDR3 runs 16 residues. Deletions cut 3 bases from V and 4 bases from J, with 19 bases between. Looked up from germline, CDR1 is SGHTA and CDR2 is FQGNSA. The CDR3: CASSFKHALQHYEQYF. As DNA, the CDR3 is TGTGCCAGCAGCTTCAAACACGCGTTGCAACATTACGAGCAGTACTTC.

The rearrangement joins TRBV10-1 to TRBJ2-1; a possible D gene is TRBD2 (5 bases). CDR3 size: 13 residues. V lost 8 bases, J lost 9 bases, and 17 bases lay in between. From germline, CDR1 is WNHNN and CDR2 SYGVQD (reference sequence). The DNA of the CDR3 is TGCGCCAGCGGGAGCGGCGTTGGCCCTGAGCAGTTCTTC. As protein: CASGSGVGPEQFF.

This rearrangement joins TRBV7-9 to TRBJ2-7; TRBD2 aligns across 10 bases. V trimming: 5 bases; J trimming: 2 bases; junction bases outside the gene matches: 12. This CDR3 region has 17 residues. Germline V lookup: CDR1 SEHNR, CDR2 FQNEAQ (reference sequence). The CDR3 loop is CASSPGGLAGVTYEQYF. The CDR3 DNA reads as TGTGCCAGCAGCCCGGGGGGGCTAGCGGGAGTCACCTACGAGCAGTACTTC.

This clone occurred once. The V gene is TRBV27, the J gene TRBJ2-1, with 8 bases that match TRBD2. The CDR3 consists of 18 residues. V lost 6 bases and J lost 0; bases outside the gene matches: 13. The germline V gene has CDR1 MNHEY and CDR2 SMNVEV (reference sequence). The DNA of the CDR3 is TGTGCCAGCAGGAGAAAAGCGGGGGAGGCCTTCTCCTACAATGAGCAGTTCTTC. Translated, it gives CASRRKAGEAFSYNEQFF.

The V gene is TRBV30, the J gene TRBJ1-3; D is unresolved. V lost 2 bases, J lost 0 bases, and 5 bases lay in between. The CDR3 is 13 amino acids. Looked up from germline, CDR1 is GTSNPN and CDR2 is SVGIG (reference sequence). CDR3 residues: CAWSPTSGNTIYF. Here the CDR3 DNA reads TGTGCCTGGAGTCCCACCTCTGGAAACACCATATATTTT.

This sequence joins TRBV29-1 and TRBJ1-2; a weak D match, TRBD1 (5 bases). This CDR3 has 15 amino acids. Deletions cut 3 bases from V and 3 bases from J, with 17 bases between. In germline, CDR1 is SQVTM, CDR2 ANQGSEA. The CDR3 loop reads CSVDVVGGGHYGYTF. CDR3 DNA: TGCAGCGTTGATGTGGTTGGGGGGGGTCACTATGGCTACACCTTC.